A single sample gave rise to the 30 T cell receptor beta chains below, sequenced in a study of blood T cells in healthy people across ages. A second PCR, run for about 6 to 12 cycles, used a sample-barcoded 5' primer plus a J-beta primer mix. Using its own MiXCR run on the 5' RACE reads, TCRdb lists one record per CDR3 protein. Of 700,000 to 900,000 distinct CDR3 sequences listed, roughly 50% are singletons. The sequencing input was blood. The receptors here all came from a man aged 80 or over in good health.

This sequence joins TRBV5-8 and TRBJ2-7; D unclear. The germline CDR1 and CDR2 sequences are SGHTS and YDEGEE. The V end lost 2 bases, the J end lost 3 bases, and 15 bases lay between the germline ends. The CDR3 loop spans 15 amino acids. The CDR3 DNA sequence: TGTGCCAGCAGCTTAGATGCGGCAGGAAACTACGAGCAGTACTTC. This translates into CASSLDAAGNYEQYF.

As for this clonotype: A read error may produce the germline difference seen at one junction end. The chain joins TRBV5-1 to TRBJ1-2, with D uncertain. The CDR3 consists of 12 residues. Per the germline V gene, CDR1 is SGHRS and CDR2 is YFSETQ. Here the CDR3 DNA reads TGCGCCAGCAGCTCTGAGTACTATGACTACACCTTC. The encoded protein is CASSSEYYDYTF.

The genes are TRBV4-1 and TRBJ2-1, with 9 bases that match TRBD2. Germline V gene sequence: CDR1 MGHRA, CDR2 YSYEKL. V was pared by 0 bases and J by 0 bases, with 6 bases of the junction left unmatched. The CDR3 loop spans 18 amino acids. CDR3 nucleotides: TGCGCCAGCAGCCAAGAAGCGGGAGGAATAAGCTCCTACAATGAGCAGTTCTTC. Translating it yields CASSQEAGGISSYNEQFF.

Regarding this clonotype: Possible read error: a much larger clone is one base away. This chain's CDR3 is CSARDSLAGGVEQFF. The CDR3 DNA sequence: TGCAGTGCTAGAGATTCGCTAGCGGGAGGAGTTGAGCAGTTCTTC. The J gene is TRBJ2-1, the V gene TRBV20-1; 11 positions agree with TRBD2. CDR1 is DFQATT and CDR2 is SNEGSKA in the germline V gene (reference sequence). The CDR3 runs 15 residues. J was trimmed by 9 bases and V by 0 bases; bases with no gene match: 7.

The J gene is TRBJ2-1, the V gene TRBV12-3 or TRBV12-4, with D tentatively TRBD1 (6 bases). V lost 5 bases to trimming and J lost 4 bases, with 15 bases between them. This CDR3 spans 15 amino acids. CDR3 nucleotides: TGTGCCAGCAGTCTACCAGGGGACCTTTACAATGAGCAGTTCTTC. This codes for CASSLPGDLYNEQFF.

The rearrangement uses TRBV6-2 or TRBV6-3 and TRBJ2-7; D perhaps matches TRBD2 (5 bases). V lost 0 bases and J lost 3, with 12 bases in between. Germline V CDR1 and CDR2: MNHEY, SVGEGT. This CDR3 comprises 15 residues. The CDR3, as DNA: TGTGCCAGCAGTTACTCCGGGCGGGTGAACTACGAGCAGTACTTC. Protein product: CASSYSGRVNYEQYF.

CDR3 coding DNA: TGTGCCAGCAGTGTATTAGAGGACAATGAGCAGTTCTTC. It specifies CASSVLEDNEQFF. The chain couples TRBV2 to TRBJ2-1; D ambiguous. The V gene lost 4 bases and the J gene lost 5 bases, with 9 bases spanning the gap. The CDR3 covers 13 residues. CDR1 and CDR2 from the germline V gene are SNHLY and FYNNEI.

Of note for this clonotype: One junction end disagrees with the germline gene, perhaps due to a read error. The V gene is TRBV29-1, the J gene TRBJ2-3, with D possibly matching TRBD1 (5 bases). The CDR3 totals 15 residues. Germline assignment: CDR1 SQVTM and CDR2 ANQGSEA. The CDR3 sequence: CSVEGQSPGAETQYF. The CDR3 region has the DNA TGCAGCGTTGAGGGCCAGAGCCCTGGGGCAGAGACGCAGTATTTT.

This chain connects TRBV5-1 to TRBJ2-5; D might be TRBD1 (5 bases). Near its end, the DNA agrees better with TRBJ2-7, so the J call may be wrong. The germline V gene has CDR1 SGHRS and CDR2 YFSETQ. This CDR3 is 14 amino acids long. The CDR3 coding sequence is TGCGCCAGCAGCTTAGGAGTCAGGGCTGACGAGCAGTACTTC. This sequence encodes CASSLGVRADEQYF.

This clonotype appeared a few times. The chain is built from TRBV20-1 and TRBJ2-5; possible D gene TRBD2, 6 bases. The DNA end favors TRBJ2-7, so the J call may be wrong. This CDR3 has 13 amino acids. Germline CDR1 DFQATT, CDR2 SNEGSKA (reference sequence). The chain's CDR3 is CSARSGVGYEQYF. The CDR3 region has the DNA TGCAGTGCTAGATCGGGAGTAGGCTACGAGCAGTACTTC.

This clonotype was detected a few times. The rearrangement uses TRBV7-2 and TRBJ2-7; 9 nucleotides line up with TRBD1. CDR3 length: 18 amino acids. Unmatched junction bases numbered 12, after V lost 1 base and J lost 2 bases. Germline loops: CDR1 SGHTA, CDR2 FQGNSA. CDR3 sequence: CASSLGGGTGIIAYEQYF. The CDR3 nucleotides read TGTGCCAGCAGCTTAGGGGGGGGGACAGGGATAATCGCCTACGAGCAGTACTTC.

Many counts were recorded for this clonotype. With a much larger clone just one base away, this may be a read error. CDR3 bases: TGTGCCAGCAGCTCAGGAGGTAGGCTAGCGGGCCGGAATGAGCAGTACTTC. It specifies CASSSGGRLAGRNEQYF. The V gene is TRBV11-2, the J gene TRBJ2-5, with TRBD2 matching over 8 bases. Germline CDR1 and CDR2: SGHAT and FQNNGV. Germline trimming cut 4 bases from V and 11 bases from J; bases unmatched to any gene: 21. The CDR3 spans 17 residues.

This clonotype was seen ten or more times. V is TRBV7-2 and J is TRBJ2-3; the match to TRBD2 covers 7 bases. The germline V gene encodes CDR1 SGHTA and CDR2 FQGNSA. J gave up 14 bases and V 5 bases, and 10 bases lay outside the gene matches. This CDR3 has 12 amino acids. DNA for the CDR3: TGTGCCAGCAGCCCCGGGGGGAGATACGCGTATTTT. The encoded protein is CASSPGGRYAYF. Filled out from reference TRBV7-2 and TRBJ2-3, the complete variable domain reads GAGVSQSPSNKVTEKGKDVELRCDPISGHTALYWYRQSLGQGLEFLIYFQGNSAPDKSGLPSDRFSAERTGGSVSTLTIQRTQQEDSAVYLCASSPGGRYAYFGPGTRLTVL.

CDR3 amino acids: CASSLSGLTVNEQFF. The CDR3 DNA is TGCGCCAGCAGCTTGTCGGGCCTGACTGTAAATGAGCAGTTCTTC. The chain combines TRBV5-1 with TRBJ2-1; D remains ambiguous. This CDR3 contains 15 residues. Looked up from germline, CDR1 is SGHRS and CDR2 is YFSETQ. The V gene lost 1 base and the J gene lost 7 bases, with 15 bases spanning the gap. The full variable domain, its missing parts supplied by reference TRBV5-1 and TRBJ2-1, is KAGVTQTPRYLIKTRGQQVTLSCSPISGHRSVSWYQQTPGQGLQFLFEYFSETQRNKGNFPGRFSGRQFSNSRSEMNVSTLELGDSALYLCASSLSGLTVNEQFFGPGTRLTVL.

This clonotype turned up a few times. The gene calls are TRBV7-2 and TRBJ2-1; D is possibly TRBD2 (6 bases). CDR1 SGHTA and CDR2 FQGNSA come from the germline V gene. This CDR3 region has 15 residues. V was trimmed by 5 bases and J by 0 bases, leaving 11 bases between them. This CDR3 is CASSAGLGSYNEQFF. CDR3 in DNA: TGTGCCAGCAGCGCGGGACTCGGCTCCTACAATGAGCAGTTCTTC.

This clonotype was seen only a few times. The chain is built from TRBV6-1 and TRBJ2-4; D gene ambiguous. Trimming removed 1 base at V and 0 bases at J, with 19 bases between. The CDR3 is 19 amino acids. Germline V gives CDR1 MNHNS, CDR2 SASEGT. The CDR3 DNA reads as TGTGCCAGCAGTGAAGAAGGCCGGGTCCCAAAAGTAGCCAAAAACATTCAGTACTTC. Translation gives CASSEEGRVPKVAKNIQYF.

The CDR3 region is CASSPRGPSGTDTQYF. The CDR3 bases are TGTGCCAGCAGCCCGAGGGGACCGTCCGGCACAGATACGCAGTATTTT. The rearrangement links TRBV7-2 to TRBJ2-3; the D call may be TRBD1 or TRBD2 (5 bases each). V lost 5 bases, J lost 1 base, and 16 bases lay in between. Looked up from germline, CDR1 is SGHTA and CDR2 is FQGNSA. The CDR3 has 16 residues.

The V call is TRBV20-1, the J call TRBJ2-4; D is uncertain. The CDR3 has 14 amino acids. CDR1 and CDR2 (germline): DFQATT, SNEGSKA (reference sequence). V lost 0 bases to trimming and J lost 0 bases, with 6 bases between them. The CDR3 spells CSARDVLAKNIQYF. CDR3 in DNA: TGCAGTGCTAGAGATGTATTAGCCAAAAACATTCAGTACTTC.

This clonotype was observed a few times. The chain carries TRBV7-9 and TRBJ2-1; TRBD2 matches 8 bases. Germline V gives CDR1 SEHNR, CDR2 FQNEAQ (reference sequence). The CDR3 sequence is 14 residues long. The J segment lost 8 bases and the V segment lost 3 bases, leaving 6 bases of the junction unmatched. CDR3 region: CASSLSGSGDEQFF. The CDR3 nucleotides are TGTGCCAGCAGCTTGAGCGGGAGTGGGGATGAGCAGTTCTTC. The complete variable domain, with remaining parts taken from reference TRBV7-9 and TRBJ2-1, reads DTGVSQNPRHKITKRGQNVTFRCDPISEHNRLYWYRQTLGQGPEFLTYFQNEAQLEKSRLLSDRFSAERPKGSFSTLEIQRTEQGDSAMYLCASSLSGSGDEQFFGPGTRLTVL.

This clonotype was recorded only once. This chain joins TRBV5-1 and TRBJ2-5, with TRBD2 identical over 7 bases. The CDR3 is 17 amino acids. V dropped 4 bases and J dropped 11; count of bases not matched to a gene: 23. Germline assignment: CDR1 SGHRS and CDR2 YFSETQ. The CDR3 region has the DNA TGCGCCAGCAGCCGGCCTGAGGCTCGCGGGGGATACAATGAGCAGTACTTC. This translates into CASSRPEARGGYNEQYF.

The chain employs TRBV25-1 and TRBJ1-2; 9 positions match TRBD1. V was pared by 9 bases and J by 3 bases, with 17 bases of the junction left unmatched. This CDR3 spans 17 amino acids. CDR1 is MGHDK and CDR2 is SYGVNS in the germline V gene. The CDR3 coding sequence is TGTGCCAGTGCAACTTCCGGGACAGGGCCTATGCACTATGGCTACACCTTC. It specifies CASATSGTGPMHYGYTF.

This clonotype has more than one count but fewer than ten. The rearrangement uses TRBV7-2 and TRBJ1-2; weak D call: TRBD1 (5 bases). Trimming removed 0 bases from V and 7 bases from J, with 6 bases in between. Germline V gene lookup returns CDR1 SGHTA and CDR2 FQGNSA. The CDR3 is 12 residues long. CDR3 nucleotide sequence: TGTGCCAGCAGCTTAGCCGGGGGTGGCTACACCTTC. It specifies CASSLAGGGYTF. Full variable domain (rest looked up from reference TRBV7-2 and TRBJ1-2): GAGVSQSPSNKVTEKGKDVELRCDPISGHTALYWYRQSLGQGLEFLIYFQGNSAPDKSGLPSDRFSAERTGGSVSTLTIQRTQQEDSAVYLCASSLAGGGYTFGSGTRLTVV.

The rearrangement links TRBV28 to TRBJ1-5; 8 bases are shared with TRBD1. This CDR3 comprises 14 residues. The junction had 3 bases not matched to a gene; V was cut back by 5 bases and J by 3 bases. Germline values: CDR1 MDHEN, CDR2 SYDVKM. This chain's CDR3 is CASSVTGDNQPQHF. Written as DNA, the CDR3 is TGTGCCAGCAGTGTGACAGGGGACAATCAGCCCCAGCATTTT.

V gene TRBV7-2 combines with J gene TRBJ2-7; TRBD2 aligns across 10 bases. The CDR3 is 14 residues long. The V segment lost 7 bases and the J segment 2 bases; nucleotides outside the gene matches: 5. Germline V gene lookup returns CDR1 SGHTA and CDR2 FQGNSA. CDR3 bases: TGTGCCAGCACCCGGACTAGCGGTCCCTACGAGCAGTACTTC. Amino acid sequence: CASTRTSGPYEQYF. The entire variable domain, with the rest obtained from reference TRBV7-2 and TRBJ2-7, is as follows: GAGVSQSPSNKVTEKGKDVELRCDPISGHTALYWYRQSLGQGLEFLIYFQGNSAPDKSGLPSDRFSAERTGGSVSTLTIQRTQQEDSAVYLCASTRTSGPYEQYFGPGTRLTVT.

On this clonotype itself: One end of the junction does not line up with germline, which may come from a read error. The chain uses TRBV27 and TRBJ2-2; 9 bases match TRBD1. This CDR3 comprises 14 residues. Germline CDR1 reads MNHEY; CDR2 reads SMNVEV (reference sequence). The CDR3 DNA reads as TGTGCCAGCGCCGGACAGGGGACGACCGGGGGGCTGTTTTTT. This gives the protein CASAGQGTTGGLFF.

The rearrangement joins TRBV3-1 to TRBJ1-3; 8 bases fit TRBD1. V lost 4 bases to trimming and J lost 3 bases; unmatched junction nucleotides: 2. Germline-derived CDR1 and CDR2 are LGHDT and YNNKEL (reference sequence). The CDR3 totals 14 residues. Written as DNA, the CDR3 is TGTGCCAGCAGCCCCGGGACAGGTGGAAACACCATATATTTT. Protein product: CASSPGTGGNTIYF.

This sequence joins TRBV20-1 and TRBJ1-5, with a tentative D call TRBD1 (5 bases). The CDR3 totals 16 residues. With 0 bases removed from V and 2 bases from J, the gap between germline ends came to 14 bases. From germline, CDR1 is DFQATT and CDR2 SNEGSKA (reference sequence). CDR3 loop: CSARDAKGKGNQPQHF. The CDR3 nucleotides are TGCAGTGCTAGAGATGCGAAGGGGAAGGGCAATCAGCCCCAGCATTTT.

The chain uses TRBV7-7 and TRBJ2-2; a possible D gene is TRBD2 (5 bases). The CDR3 runs to 11 residues. The germline V gene has CDR1 SSHAT and CDR2 FNYEAQ (reference sequence). CDR3 loop: CAVSGRGELFF. The CDR3 coding sequence is TGTGCTGTCAGCGGTCGCGGGGAGCTGTTTTTT.

The rearrangement links TRBV3-1 to TRBJ2-5, with D uncertain. CDR1 and CDR2 (germline): LGHDT, YNNKEL (reference sequence). V gave up 5 bases and J gave up 3 bases, with 10 bases separating them. This CDR3 contains 13 residues. The CDR3 here is CASSRAAKETQYF. The CDR3 DNA follows: TGTGCCAGCAGCAGGGCAGCTAAAGAGACCCAGTACTTC.

This clonotype was picked up a small number of times. The chain has TRBV18 and TRBJ2-4; TRBD2 matches at 15 bases. The DNA matches TRBJ2-7 better at its end, which makes the J call doubtful. In germline, CDR1 is KGHSH, CDR2 LQKENI. CDR3 length: 17 residues. The CDR3 DNA reads as TGTGCCAGCTCAGCGTTACCGGGACTAGCGGGAGGTTACGAGCAGTACTTC. Translating it yields CASSALPGLAGGYEQYF.